The rows below give T cell receptor beta chains drawn from one sample of a study of blood T cell repertoires in COVID-19. The repertoire was sequenced with immunoSEQ multiplex PCR; TCRdb's copy has only in-frame clones and lacks some. The sample carries around 150,000 clones, around nine tenths recorded once. The sample taken for sequencing was peripheral blood. The source of these receptors is a woman aged 40 to 55 with acute or convalescent COVID-19. Each CDR3 is given with its conserved first and last residue. The D gene is left open where the match is weak. Not all rows give a size; the values are once, few, many and, for expanded clones, a class.

d_call j_call clone_size v_call cdr3_nt cdr3_aa
TRBD1 TRBJ1-2 . TRBV5-4 TGTGCCAGCAGCTTGTCCATTTCAGGACAGGGAGGAGGCTACACCTTC CASSLSISGQGGGYTF
TRBD2 TRBJ2-7 . TRBV3-1/TRBV3-2 TGTGCCAGCAGCCAAGACGGGACTAGCGGGGGCGTCTCCTACGAGCAGTACTTC CASSQDGTSGGVSYEQYF
. TRBJ1-1 . TRBV2 TGTGCCAGCAGCTTCCCGGGGAACACTGAAGCTTTCTTT CASSFPGNTEAFF
. TRBJ2-5 . TRBV5-5 TGTGCCAGCAGTTCAAGGTGGCAGGAAGAGACCCAGTACTTC CASSSRWQEETQYF
TRBD1 TRBJ2-5 . TRBV28 TGTGCCAGCAGTTTGAGGGGACAGGGGAAACAGACCCAGTACTTC CASSLRGQGKQTQYF
. TRBJ1-3 . TRBV7-8 TGTGCCAGCAGCCGAACGCAGGGCGGCTCTGGAAACACCATATATTTT CASSRTQGGSGNTIYF
. TRBJ1-2 . TRBV6-5 TGTGCCAGCAGTTTGGCGGTGTCTAACTATGGCTACACCTTC CASSLAVSNYGYTF
. TRBJ1-1 few TRBV4-3 TGCGCCAGCAGCCGAACAGGGATTTTCACTGAAGCTTTCTTT CASSRTGIFTEAFF
. TRBJ2-1 . TRBV18 TGTGCCAGCTCGCGCTCGTCCATGGGGAGCTCCTACAATGAGCAGTTCTTC CASSRSSMGSSYNEQFF
TRBD2 TRBJ2-1 . TRBV19 TGTGCCAGTAGACTCCCGGGACTAGGAGGGGGTGAGCAGTTCTTC CASRLPGLGGGEQFF
TRBD2 TRBJ2-3 . TRBV5-5 TGTGCCAGCAGACCGACTAGCGGGAGCCAGTATTTT CASRPTSGSQYF
TRBD2 TRBJ2-2 . TRBV29-1 TGCAGCGTGCCGGGACCCGGGGGGGACGGGGAGCTGTTTTTT CSVPGPGGDGELFF
TRBD1 TRBJ1-1 . TRBV7-6 TGTGCCAGCAGCTTTGGGACAGGGTTGGACACTGAAGCTTTCTTT CASSFGTGLDTEAFF
TRBD2 TRBJ2-1 few TRBV4-3 TGCGCCAGCAGCCAGGAGCCTCTACTAGCGGGAGTCCCCAATGAGCAGTTCTTC CASSQEPLLAGVPNEQFF
. TRBJ2-2 . TRBV10-3 TGTGCCATCAGTGACTTAGTCGGGGAGCTGTTTTTT CAISDLVGELFF
. TRBJ2-7 . TRBV7-9 TGTGCCAGCAGCCCCGAGATGGAGCAGTACTTC CASSPEMEQYF
. TRBJ1-2 . TRBV12-3/TRBV12-4 TGTGCCAGCAGTTACAGGGACGGGGGCTACACCTTC CASSYRDGGYTF
TRBD2 TRBJ2-2 once TRBV5-1 TGCGCCAGCAGCTTAACGGGAGGGCCGGAAACCGGGGAGCTGTTTTTT CASSLTGGPETGELFF
TRBD2 TRBJ2-1 . TRBV7-9 TGTGCCAGCAGCCCCTCCGGAGCGGGAAATGAGCAGTTCTTC CASSPSGAGNEQFF
TRBD1 TRBJ1-3 . TRBV14 TGTGCCAGCAGCCAAGATTTTTTATTCGGACAGGAAGCTTACTCTGGAAACACCATATATTTT CASSQDFLFGQEAYSGNTIYF
TRBD1 TRBJ2-7 . TRBV4-1 TGCGCCAGCAGCCTAGGTGAGGGGACAGGGGCCTACGAGCAGTACTTC CASSLGEGTGAYEQYF
TRBD1 TRBJ1-1 . TRBV5-4 TGTGCCAGCAGCTGGGACAGGGGGAACACTGAAGCTTTCTTT CASSWDRGNTEAFF
TRBD1 TRBJ2-1 . TRBV11-2 TGTGCCAGCAGCTTAGCCGGGACAGTCAGGGGGAATGAGCAGTTCTTC CASSLAGTVRGNEQFF
TRBD1 TRBJ2-7 few TRBV11-3 TGTGCCAGCAGCTTGAGGGACAGCTACGAGCAGTACTTC CASSLRDSYEQYF
TRBD1 TRBJ1-1 few TRBV5-4 TGTGCCAGTCGTCGGGACAGCATGAACACTGAAGCTTTCTTT CASRRDSMNTEAFF
. TRBJ2-7 . TRBV7-9 TGTGCCAGCAGCATTGACAGATTTTACGAGCAGTACTTC CASSIDRFYEQYF
. TRBJ1-1 few TRBV19 TGTGCCAGTAGTCCGACAGTCAACCAAGCTTTCTTT CASSPTVNQAFF
. TRBJ1-1 . TRBV12-5 TGTGCTAGTGGTTTGGGGGGGCTGAACACTGAAGCTTTCTTT CASGLGGLNTEAFF
. TRBJ2-4 . TRBV19 TGTGCCAGTAGTATCCCAGGGGTAGACATTCAGTACTTC CASSIPGVDIQYF
. TRBJ2-7 . TRBV7-2 TGTGCCAGCAGCTTGTCCCGGGACACCTACGAGCAGTACTTC CASSLSRDTYEQYF
. TRBJ1-2 . TRBV3-1/TRBV3-2 TGTGCCAGCAGCCAAGATCGAGCCTTGGTACCCTATGGCTACACCTTC CASSQDRALVPYGYTF
. TRBJ1-2 . TRBV30 TGTGCCTGGAGCCAAGGGCTAGGGGACTATGGCTACACCTTC CAWSQGLGDYGYTF
TRBD2 TRBJ2-7 . TRBV27 TGTGCCAGCAGGGCGGAAAGCGGGAGGGCCTACGAGCAGTACTTC CASRAESGRAYEQYF
TRBD1 TRBJ2-7 . TRBV6-2/TRBV6-3 TGTGCCAGCAGTTACCAGACAGGGGCCTACGAGCAGTACTTC CASSYQTGAYEQYF
TRBD1 TRBJ2-7 . TRBV19 TGTGCCAGTGGAGACAGGGGGGGAGAGCAGTACTTC CASGDRGGEQYF
. TRBJ2-6 . TRBV7-8 TGTGCCAGCAGCTCCAAATCTACAGGTTACTCTGGGGCCAACGTCCTGACTTTC CASSSKSTGYSGANVLTF
. TRBJ2-2 . TRBV7-2 TGTGCCAGCAGCTTAGTCGCGGGCACGAACACCGGGGAGCTGTTTTTT CASSLVAGTNTGELFF
TRBD2 TRBJ2-1 . TRBV18 TGTGCCAGCTCACCCGTTGGGCTAGCGGGCGACAATGAGCAGTTCTTC CASSPVGLAGDNEQFF
TRBD1 TRBJ2-7 . TRBV27 TGTGCCAGCAGACCGGACAGGGGGGGCGAGCAGTACTTC CASRPDRGGEQYF
TRBD1 TRBJ1-4 . TRBV18 TGTGCCAGCTCACCGAGACAGGGGCCGCTGGAATCTGAAAAACTGTTTTTT CASSPRQGPLESEKLFF